Shown below are 32 T cell receptor beta chains from a single sample sequenced in a study of T cells in Graves' hyperthyroidism and ophthalmopathy. RNA transcripts were the template for amplifying TCR beta CDR3 regions. RT-PCR in the first round (using the HTBI primer set) targeted the TCR CDR3. TCRdb analysed the multiplex PCR reads with MiXCR anew, one entry per CDR3 protein. The table lists 450,000 to 650,000 distinct CDR3 sequences, less than 25% of them singletons. The sample was blood. The receptors here all came from a man between 18 and 29 years old with Graves' hyperthyroidism.

V and J are TRBV6-1 and TRBJ1-6, with D hard to call. The germline V and J ends were trimmed by 7 bases and 9 bases, with 16 bases remaining between them. Germline CDR1 MNHNS, CDR2 SASEGT. The CDR3 length is 14 residues. The CDR3: CASTPGTLGSPLHF. CDR3 nucleotides: TGTGCCAGCACTCCGGGCACCCTCGGTTCACCCCTCCACTTT.

The rearrangement uses TRBV11-2 and TRBJ2-6, with D perhaps given as TRBD1 or TRBD2 (5 bases each). Trimming shortened V by 5 bases and J by 2 bases, and 13 bases separated the two germline ends. Germline assignment: CDR1 SGHAT and CDR2 FQNNGV. The CDR3 runs 16 residues. The CDR3 here is CASSPGRVPGANVLTF. The CDR3 DNA reads TGTGCCAGCAGCCCAGGGCGGGTTCCTGGGGCCAACGTCCTGACTTTC.

This clonotype was counted only a few times. The chain combines TRBV2 with TRBJ2-2, with a tentative D call TRBD2 (5 bases). Trimming left V 0 bases short and J 10 bases short, with 12 bases between. Per the germline V gene, CDR1 is SNHLY and CDR2 is FYNNEI. The CDR3 has 14 residues. The CDR3, as DNA: TGTGCCAGCAGTGAAGCCAGGCGGGTTGAGGAGCTGTTTTTT. Amino acids: CASSEARRVEELFF. Using reference TRBV2 and TRBJ2-2 for the parts outside the CDR3, the full variable domain is EPEVTQTPSHQVTQMGQEVILRCVPISNHLYFYWYRQILGQKVEFLVSFYNNEISEKSEIFDDQFSVERPDGSNFTLKIRSTKLEDSAMYFCASSEARRVEELFFGEGSRLTVL.

This clonotype was seen many times. The rearrangement uses TRBV11-2 and TRBJ1-2; D remains unclear. The CDR3 loop spans 13 amino acids. The germline CDR1 and CDR2 sequences are SGHAT and FQNNGV. V was shortened by 1 base and J by 8 bases, with 11 bases between the two germline ends. In DNA form, the CDR3 reads TGTGCCAGCAGCTTAGGGGAGAAACGGGGCTACACCTTC. Encoded protein: CASSLGEKRGYTF.

The chain employs TRBV4-2 and TRBJ2-7; possibly TRBD2 for D (6 bases). The CDR3 runs to 16 residues. Trimming stripped 3 bases from V and 2 bases from J, with 17 bases between. Germline CDR1 LGHNA, CDR2 YNFKEQ. Here the CDR3 reads CASSHEPGTPTYEQYF. As DNA, the CDR3 is TGTGCCAGCAGCCACGAACCCGGGACTCCGACCTACGAGCAGTACTTC.

This clonotype showed up many times. The rearrangement joins TRBV5-5 to TRBJ2-5; TRBD1 aligns across 8 bases. This CDR3 is 12 amino acids long. Germline lookup yields CDR1 SGHKS and CDR2 YYEKEE (reference sequence). V shed 1 base and J 10 bases; nucleotides not matched to a gene: 3. The CDR3 region is CASSLQGAVQYF. The DNA for the CDR3 is TGTGCCAGCAGCTTGCAGGGGGCCGTCCAGTACTTC.

This clonotype was counted at least ten times. V and J are TRBV25-1 and TRBJ1-6; D perhaps matches TRBD1 (5 bases). V was shortened by 5 bases and J by 6 bases, with 8 bases between the two germline ends. In germline, CDR1 is MGHDK, CDR2 SYGVNS. There are 13 residues in the CDR3. This chain's CDR3 is CASSRDPNSPLHF. CDR3 coding DNA: TGTGCCAGCAGTCGGGACCCTAATTCACCCCTCCACTTT.

Many counts were recorded for this clonotype. J is TRBJ2-5 and V is TRBV6-1; D not certain. CDR3 size: 12 residues. V was pared by 11 bases and J by 1 base, with 11 bases between. The germline gives CDR1 MNHNS, CDR2 SASEGT. The CDR3 nucleotides read TGTGCCCATGGCAGCGTCCAAGAGACCCAGTACTTC. Its protein product is CAHGSVQETQYF.

The J gene is TRBJ2-7, the V gene TRBV7-8; TRBD2 might be the D (6 bases). Germline values: CDR1 SGHVS, CDR2 FQNEAQ. The CDR3 has 15 amino acids. The ends were cut back, 4 bases at V and 4 bases at J, with 17 bases in the middle. CDR3: CASSSTSSRDYEQYF. The CDR3 coding sequence is TGTGCCAGCAGCTCCACTAGCTCTAGGGATTACGAGCAGTACTTC.

This clonotype has ten or more counts. The J gene is TRBJ1-2, the V gene TRBV28, with 9 bases lining up with TRBD1. The CDR3 covers 15 residues. V lost 10 bases and J lost 4; bases outside the gene matches: 13. Germline CDR1 is MDHEN and CDR2 is SYDVKM. CDR3 DNA sequence: TGTGCCACCCATCTCGGGACAGGGAGGGTCTATGGCTACACCTTC. This sequence encodes CATHLGTGRVYGYTF.

This clonotype was seen more than once but under ten times. The rearrangement uses TRBV12-3 or TRBV12-4 and TRBJ1-5, with 7 bases matching TRBD1. V was clipped by 6 bases and J by 9 bases; unmatched bases: 8. The CDR3 runs 13 residues. CDR3 amino acids: CASRRDSSWPQHF. The CDR3 DNA reads TGTGCCAGCAGGCGGGACAGCTCCTGGCCCCAGCATTTT.

This clonotype was observed a few times. The V and J genes are TRBV5-1 and TRBJ2-7; D uncertain. This CDR3 is built from 13 residues. CDR1 is SGHRS and CDR2 is YFSETQ in the germline V gene. Trimming took off 4 bases at V and 3 bases at J, with 11 bases between the two ends. The CDR3 bases are TGCGCCAGCAGCCCGCAGCCCGGCTACGAGCAGTACTTC. This encodes CASSPQPGYEQYF.

The sample holds many counts of this clonotype. This chain uses TRBV12-3 or TRBV12-4 with TRBJ2-4; 7 positions match TRBD1. The length of the CDR3 is 13 residues. V gave up 5 bases and J gave up 6 bases; unmatched junction bases: 4. CDR3 loop: CASSLRQGNIQYF. DNA of the CDR3: TGTGCCAGCAGTCTTAGACAGGGAAACATTCAGTACTTC.

The V call is TRBV6-1, the J call TRBJ1-6, with 8 bases aligning to TRBD1. The ends lost 8 bases at V and 0 bases at J; junction bases unmatched: 6. The CDR3 contains 16 residues. CDR1 MNHNS and CDR2 SASEGT come from the germline V gene. The CDR3 sequence is CASGTGRSSYNSPLHF. For the CDR3, the DNA is TGTGCCAGCGGGACAGGCCGGAGCTCCTATAATTCACCCCTCCACTTT.

In this sample, this clonotype turned up many times. The rearrangement joins TRBV28 to TRBJ2-7; D unclear. V was cut by 6 bases and J by 6 bases, with 12 bases left in between. CDR3 length: 12 residues. Germline CDR1 is MDHEN and CDR2 is SYDVKM. In nucleotides, the CDR3 is TGTGCCAGCAGGTTCCGGTGGAGCGAGCAGTACTTC. Translating it yields CASRFRWSEQYF.

There are many counts of this clonotype. This chain connects TRBV5-6 to TRBJ1-2, with 7 bases identical to TRBD1. The CDR3 runs 14 residues. Trimming took 5 bases from V and 4 from J; bases not matched to a gene: 8. CDR1 SGHDT and CDR2 YYEEEE come from the germline V gene. CDR3 DNA: TGTGCCAGCAGAGAAAAGGGGGCCAGCTATGGCTACACCTTC. This codes for CASREKGASYGYTF.

This clonotype was picked up many times. V gene TRBV12-3 or TRBV12-4 combines with J gene TRBJ2-7; the D is unclear. The CDR3 extends over 13 amino acids. Between the trimmed V and J ends, which lost 5 bases and 5 bases, there was a span of 13 bases. CDR3 amino acids: CASSPSRRHEQYF. CDR3 DNA sequence: TGTGCCAGCAGTCCCTCTCGTCGACACGAGCAGTACTTC.

This clonotype was seen at least ten times. The chain uses TRBV12-3 or TRBV12-4 and TRBJ1-2; D not certain. This CDR3 is 12 amino acids long. The V end lost 0 bases, the J end lost 7 bases, and 6 bases lay between the germline ends. CDR3 DNA sequence: TGTGCCAGCAGTTTAGCCCAGAGTGGCTACACCTTC. It yields the protein CASSLAQSGYTF.

The V gene is TRBV12-3 or TRBV12-4, the J gene TRBJ1-2; 7 bases are shared with TRBD1. The J segment lost 6 bases and the V segment lost 6 bases, leaving 4 bases of the junction unmatched. The CDR3 is 12 residues long. The CDR3 DNA reads as TGTGCCAGCAGACAGGGGTCCCATGGCTACACCTTC. The encoded protein is CASRQGSHGYTF.

The chain carries TRBV11-2 and TRBJ2-7; D remains unclear. Trimming removed 3 bases from V and 4 bases from J, with 7 bases in between. The germline CDR1 and CDR2 sequences are SGHAT and FQNNGV. CDR3 length: 12 amino acids. The CDR3 region has the DNA TGTGCCAGCAGCTTCAAAATTTACGAGCAGTACTTC. Translating it yields CASSFKIYEQYF.

The V call is TRBV6-1, the J call TRBJ2-5; D might be TRBD2 (5 bases). Germline loops: CDR1 MNHNS, CDR2 SASEGT. This CDR3 spans 14 amino acids. Trimming pared 5 bases from V and 5 bases from J, leaving 15 bases between. The CDR3 loop reads CASSKQRADETQYF. DNA for the CDR3: TGTGCCAGCAGTAAACAGAGGGCCGACGAGACCCAGTACTTC.

This sequence joins TRBV6-1 and TRBJ1-6; D ambiguous. With 2 bases removed from V and 9 bases from J, the gap between germline ends came to 8 bases. CDR3 size: 13 residues. Germline CDR1 MNHNS, CDR2 SASEGT. CDR3 sequence reads: CASSEQVPSPLHF. CDR3 sequence (DNA): TGTGCCAGCAGTGAACAGGTCCCTTCACCCCTCCACTTT.

This clonotype has at least ten counts. The rearrangement uses TRBV5-1 and TRBJ2-7; either TRBD1 or TRBD2 may supply D (5 bases each). The CDR3 runs to 15 residues. Trimming pared 4 bases from V and 1 base from J, leaving 15 bases between. Germline CDR1 reads SGHRS; CDR2 reads YFSETQ. CDR3 in amino acids: CASSAGMQGSYEQYF. CDR3 bases: TGCGCCAGCAGCGCCGGGATGCAGGGATCCTACGAGCAGTACTTC.

The CDR3 nucleotides read TGCGCCAGCAGCTTGGGGGTCGGGATTGCAGAGACCCAGTACTTC. This encodes CASSLGVGIAETQYF. This chain joins TRBV5-1 and TRBJ2-5; maybe TRBD2 (5 bases). V shed 0 bases and J shed 4 bases, with 13 bases lying between them. The CDR3 has 15 residues. Germline V gene sequence: CDR1 SGHRS, CDR2 YFSETQ.

This clonotype was seen a few times. CDR3 sequence: CASSYKPRSEAFF. The CDR3 bases are TGTGCCAGCAGTTACAAGCCCCGGTCTGAAGCTTTCTTT. This rearrangement joins TRBV6-5 to TRBJ1-1; D ambiguous. CDR1 is MNHEY and CDR2 is SVGAGI in the germline V gene. Trimming stripped 2 bases from V and 6 bases from J, with 10 bases between. CDR3 length: 13 amino acids.

This clonotype was seen ten or more times. The chain uses TRBV7-2 and TRBJ1-1; 7 bases are a match to TRBD1. The CDR3 consists of 13 residues. Germline loops: CDR1 SGHTA, CDR2 FQGNSA. J gave up 1 base and V 5 bases, and 1 base lay outside the gene matches. DNA for the CDR3: TGTGCCAGCAGCAGACAGGGGAACACTGAAGCTTTCTTT. Translated, it gives CASSRQGNTEAFF.

This clonotype was observed many times. The chain employs TRBV28 and TRBJ1-5, with TRBD1 matching over 9 bases. Germline trimming cut 3 bases from V and 6 bases from J; bases unmatched to any gene: 9. The CDR3 is made up of 16 amino acids. Germline CDR1 reads MDHEN; CDR2 reads SYDVKM. The CDR3 is CASSFKLDRGVQPQHF. The CDR3 region has the DNA TGTGCCAGCAGTTTCAAACTTGACAGGGGGGTTCAGCCCCAGCATTTT.

This clonotype was detected many times. The rearrangement links TRBV2 to TRBJ2-7, with D unclear. CDR3 size: 10 residues. CDR1 is SNHLY and CDR2 is FYNNEI in the germline V gene. Between the trimmed V and J ends, which lost 6 bases and 6 bases, there was a span of 6 bases. The CDR3 sequence is CASSNSEQYF. The DNA for the CDR3 is TGTGCCAGCAGCAACAGCGAGCAGTACTTC. The full variable domain, its missing parts supplied by reference TRBV2 and TRBJ2-7, is EPEVTQTPSHQVTQMGQEVILRCVPISNHLYFYWYRQILGQKVEFLVSFYNNEISEKSEIFDDQFSVERPDGSNFTLKIRSTKLEDSAMYFCASSNSEQYFGPGTRLTVT.

The J gene is TRBJ2-7, the V gene TRBV6-1; the D gene is possibly TRBD1 (5 bases). V was trimmed by 6 bases and J by 2 bases, leaving 14 bases between them. The germline CDR1 and CDR2 sequences are MNHNS and SASEGT. The CDR3 length is 14 residues. This chain's CDR3 is CASSFGHRTYEQYF. The CDR3 DNA reads TGTGCCAGCAGCTTCGGTCACAGGACCTACGAGCAGTACTTC.

This clonotype has at least ten counts. The chain carries TRBV12-3 or TRBV12-4 and TRBJ2-7; D not certain. The CDR3 sequence is 13 residues long. V lost 5 bases and J lost 5, with 13 bases in between. CDR3: CASSPAHSNEQYF. The CDR3 DNA sequence: TGTGCCAGCAGTCCCGCCCATAGCAACGAGCAGTACTTC.

The V and J genes are TRBV6-2 or TRBV6-3 and TRBJ1-1; possibly TRBD1 for D (5 bases). Trimming removed 4 bases at V and 5 bases at J, with 20 bases between. The CDR3 is made up of 16 amino acids. Germline values: CDR1 MNHEY, CDR2 SVGEGT. Here the CDR3 reads CASSSARDPSGTEAFF. CDR3 nucleotides: TGTGCCAGCAGTTCTGCCAGGGATCCCTCCGGAACTGAAGCTTTCTTT.

This clonotype was seen a single time. The chain couples TRBV24-1 to TRBJ2-5; 10 nucleotides align to TRBD2. CDR1 and CDR2 from the germline V gene are KGHDR and SFDVKD. Trimming took 1 base from V and 9 from J; bases not matched to a gene: 1. This CDR3 comprises 13 residues. Here the CDR3 reads CATSDLAGGAQYF. CDR3 coding DNA: TGTGCCACCAGTGATTTAGCGGGGGGGGCCCAGTACTTC.